Reported below is one TCR beta chain. Its cognate antigen has yet to be identified. Nothing much larger sits one base from this clone, and base qualities are not available. A distance of 8 bases separates the germline ends of V and J, which lose 0 bases and 2 bases respectively. The germline V gene encodes CDR1 SGHNT and CDR2 YENEEA. From the cysteine up to the phenylalanine, the CDR3 has a length of 15 residues. Only the CDR3 portion is preserved as DNA: 45 bases, with reading frame beginning at the first base. The sample belongs to a study of blood T cell repertoires in COVID-19 (dated by TCRdb to the early 2020s). At the level of the whole study: Samples from collaborators originated in the United States, Italy and Spain and spanned both the acute and convalescent phases of COVID-19. The prospective study material was composed of cDNA or gDNA derived from T cells, B-cell-depleted T cells, or PBMCs. Deeply sampled blood TCRbeta repertoires from subjects exposed to, actively infected with, or recovered from COVID-19 were included in the dataset. The repertoires were released in a freely available public database intended as a resource for research on the immune response to SARS-CoV-2. Samples came from the ongoing ImmuneRACE study (first 160 participants) plus 1,254 subjects from 6 global collaborators. Nearly every sample came with metadata listing a de-identified subject ID, COVID-19 status, age in years and sex. HLA class I and class II types, where available, came from metadata supplied by the sample provider rather than from assay-based typing.

Whole blood was collected in K2EDTA tubes by collaborating institutions according to the institutions' own protocols. For TCRbeta analysis, collaborators shipped samples in one of three forms: frozen whole blood, isolated PBMCs, or DNA extracted from either of those sample types. TCRbeta CDR3 regions were amplified from genomic DNA using the immunoSEQ Assay, a bias-controlled multiplex PCR. Per the original workflow: Within the assay, amplification of reference gene primers was used to estimate how many nucleated cells each sample contained. Sequence reads were collapsed and filtered to measure the absolute abundance of every unique TCRbeta CDR3 rearrangement. For each sample, productive Simpson clonality was calculated as the square root of Simpson's diversity index over productive rearrangements. TCRdb provides this immuneACCESS table in a form limited to in-frame rearrangements. Some clones are lacking; in checked studies, under half of them reflect an unresolved V gene, and why the rest are absent is not known. Clonal size and the V and J genes are those of that table, whereas D and trimming came from the DNA. This sample has under 350,000 clones in its table, and roughly 89% of those were observed once. The ten most abundant clones make up roughly 5% of the sample.

Overall results and qualifications from the work: Clinical and demographic metadata were provided uncurated, with the amount varying by source and participant.

The receptor was isolated from a man in his forties or fifties with acute or convalescent COVID-19. The chain is encoded by TRBV11-3 joined to TRBJ1-3; the best D guess is TRBD1, with 5 bases matching. The sequencing sample was made of peripheral blood. CDR3 sequence: CASSLDSGAGNTIYF. The DNA sequence is given as TGTGCCAGCAGCTTAGATTCGGGGGCTGGAAACACCATATATTTT.